The entry that follows covers one T cell receptor (beta chain) sequence. The antigen remains unidentified. This table comes from immunoSEQ multiplex PCR, and its TCRdb copy is limited to in-frame clones, with some not included. The profile shows fewer than 80,000 clones, around 94% of them singletons. The data stem from a study of T cell clonotyping in hematopoietic cell transplantation. Study-wide findings and caveats: Graft donor and pretransplant recipient Inverse Simpson Index values predicted broader posttransplant TCR diversity.

The CDR3 length is 12 residues. Germline CDR1 and CDR2: MNHNS and SASEGT. The V gene lost 11 bases and the J gene lost 3 bases, with 13 bases spanning the gap. The sequenced sample was peripheral blood mononuclear cells. The source of this sequence is a man aged 45-65 years in good health. Some clones in this sample may be carry-over from other donors' samples. This chain links TRBV6-1 with TRBJ1-1; possibly TRBD1 for D (5 bases). In DNA, the CDR3 is TGTGCCGAGGGAGTAGGGGACACTGAAGCTTTCTTT. As protein: CAEGVGDTEAFF.